This T cell receptor beta chain was sequenced during a study of OX40 agonist ivuxolimab in advanced cancers. Germline lookup yields CDR1 LGHNT and CDR2 FRNRAP. CDR3 length: 19 amino acids. V gave up 7 bases and J gave up 7 bases; unmatched junction bases: 25. The data were produced by immunoSEQ multiplex PCR, yet TCRdb's version contains in-frame clones alone and is incomplete. The sample holds about 160,000 clones, 85% to 95% seen once. The TCR originated in an adult with an advanced solid tumor such as melanoma, head and neck, liver or kidney cancer. Sequencing was performed on CD4+ or CD8+ T cells sorted from blood, taken in a trial of the OX40 agonist ivuxolimab. The J gene is TRBJ2-5, the V gene TRBV12-5; 9 bases are shared with TRBD1. DNA of the CDR3: TGTGCTAGTGCCTTTGGGGGCGCGGGTGACAGGGGGTACTTTGGGACCCAGTACTTC. This codes for CASAFGGAGDRGYFGTQYF.